Presented here are 25 T cell receptor beta chains from one specimen sequenced in a study of Tregs in tolerant kidney transplant recipients (dated by TCRdb to between 2018 and 2021). The transplants used related donors along with nonmyeloablative bone marrow transplantation, and in the human trials mixed chimerism was transient. Library method: the immunoSEQ multiplex PCR assay. The table comes from immuneACCESS by way of TCRdb, which keeps in-frame sequences with V and J called. Part of the clones is missing from these tables; in studies checked, under half for an unresolved V gene and the rest for unknown reasons. For this sample, the table gives over 14,000 clones. Together, the top ten hold approximately 3.5% of the sample. Sequencing was performed on CD4+ T cells from blood (PBMCs), taken 12 months after the transplant. The receptors here all came from a human patient who received a combined kidney and bone marrow transplant. After a transplant, the graft donor may have provided part of the T cells.

Remarks on this clone: The read ends 3 residues early relative to the CDR3; the germline J gene fills the gap. The chain is built from TRBV12-3 or TRBV12-4 and TRBJ2-5; a possible D gene is TRBD2 (5 bases). V was shortened by 7 bases and J by 4 bases, with 16 bases between the two germline ends. The CDR3 contains 14 residues. The chain's CDR3 is CASTSRTRGETQYF. Partial CDR3 DNA: TGTGCCAGCACCTCCCGGACCCGGGGAGAGACC.

With respect to this clone: Read sequence stops 3 residues before the CDR3 end, and the germline J gene provides the missing end. This chain connects TRBV7-6 to TRBJ1-4; 7 nucleotides align to TRBD1. CDR3 length equals 17 residues. CDR1 is SGHVS and CDR2 is FNYEAQ in the germline V gene. V shed 4 bases, J shed 7 bases, and the junction held 15 bases outside the gene matches. Here the CDR3 reads CASSSSRIGGGSEKLFF. The part of the CDR3 DNA that was read is TGTGCCAGCAGCTCATCGAGGATAGGAGGGGGCTCTGAAAAA.

Concerning this clone itself: The CDR3 is cut off 3 residues early in the read; its end comes from the germline J gene. The chain employs TRBV5-1 and TRBJ2-6, with 7 bases aligning to TRBD2. J was trimmed by 4 bases and V by 7 bases; bases with no gene match: 2. Germline-derived CDR1 and CDR2 are SGHRS and YFSETQ. CDR3 length: 13 amino acids. The CDR3: CASGGSGANVLTF. The CDR3 DNA, read in part, is TGCGCCAGCGGCGGGAGCGGGGCCAACGTC.

On this clone itself: The CDR3 is cut off 3 residues early in the read; its end comes from the germline J gene. The V gene is TRBV20-1, the J gene TRBJ1-3; possibly TRBD1 for D (5 bases). Trimming cost V 5 bases and J 5 bases, with 13 bases left between them. The CDR3 is 13 residues long. Germline V gene lookup returns CDR1 DFQATT and CDR2 SNEGSKA (reference sequence). The sequenced CDR3 bases are TGCAGTGCTGTGAAGGGGTCCAGAAACACC. Its protein product is CSAVKGSRNT. The whole CDR3 protein is CSAVKGSRNTIYF.

Notes on this clone: The CDR3 extends 3 residues past the end of the read, so its final part is completed from the germline J gene. The rearrangement joins TRBV5-1 to TRBJ2-5; D gene uncertain. Trimming removed 2 bases at V and 0 bases at J, with 8 bases between. Germline V gene lookup returns CDR1 SGHRS and CDR2 YFSETQ. CDR3 size: 14 residues. CDR3 amino acids: CASSLTPDQETQYF. The CDR3 bases that were read are TGCGCCAGCAGCTTAACCCCAGACCAAGAGACC.

Regarding this clone: The read finishes 3 residues shy of the CDR3 end, and the germline J gene is used to complete it. This rearrangement joins TRBV5-1 to TRBJ2-7; 14 positions match TRBD2. The trim removed 0 bases at V and 3 bases at J, leaving 8 bases unmatched. CDR3 length: 18 amino acids. Germline V gene lookup returns CDR1 SGHRS and CDR2 YFSETQ. The part of the CDR3 DNA that was read is TGCGCCAGCAGCTTGGATCACCGGACTAGCGGGAGGCTCTACGAG. Its translation: CASSLDHRTSGRLYE. The full-length CDR3 reads as CASSLDHRTSGRLYEQYF.

Of note for this clone: The read finishes 3 residues shy of the CDR3 end, and the germline J gene is used to complete it. The chain joins TRBV5-1 to TRBJ2-5, with TRBD1 matching 8 bases. The J segment lost 5 bases and the V segment lost 4 bases, leaving 13 bases of the junction unmatched. CDR3 size: 16 residues. Germline CDR1 reads SGHRS; CDR2 reads YFSETQ. CDR3 region: CASSVGPGTGGETQYF. The sequenced part of the CDR3 DNA is TGCGCCAGCAGCGTAGGCCCGGGGACAGGAGGGGAGACC.

Note on this clone: The read comes to an end 3 residues before the CDR3 does, leaving the germline J gene to fill in the end. The rearrangement joins TRBV6-4 to TRBJ2-7, with 9 positions matching TRBD2. CDR1 is MRHNA, CDR2 SNTAGT, per germline. CDR3 size: 15 residues. Losses at the gene ends were 1 base for V and 6 bases for J; bases not matched to a gene: 7. The part of the CDR3 DNA that was read is TGTGCCAGCAGTGACTTTAGCGGGAGTTTCTCCGAG. Its protein product is CASSDFSGSFSE. The complete CDR3 reads CASSDFSGSFSEQYF.

With respect to this clone: The missing CDR3 end, 3 residues past where the read stops, is filled in from the germline J gene. This sequence joins TRBV7-2 and TRBJ2-2; 11 nucleotides match TRBD2. This CDR3 has 15 amino acids. The V gene's germline CDR1 is SGHTA and CDR2 FQGNSA. The ends lost 3 bases at V and 4 bases at J; junction bases unmatched: 1. The CDR3 reads CASSLGLAVTGELFF. The CDR3 DNA, read in part, is TGTGCCAGCAGCTTGGGACTAGCGGTCACCGGGGAG. Drawing the rest from reference TRBV7-2 and TRBJ2-2, the complete variable domain is GAGVSQSPSNKVTEKGKDVELRCDPISGHTALYWYRQSLGQGLEFLIYFQGNSAPDKSGLPSDRFSAERTGGSVSTLTIQRTQQEDSAVYLCASSLGLAVTGELFFGEGSRLTVL.

Comments on this clone: An end of the junction differs from the germline gene, which may be a read error. The read terminates 3 residues before the CDR3 end, so the remaining end is supplied by the germline J gene. The chain employs TRBV4-2 and TRBJ2-1; 8 bases map to TRBD1. The germline V gene has CDR1 LGHNA and CDR2 YNFKEQ. CDR3 size: 17 residues. CDR3 bases read: TGCGCCAGCAGCCAAGAGTTGCCCGGACAGGGCCACAATGAG. Translating gives CASSQELPGQGHNE. The CDR3 reads in full as CASSQELPGQGHNEQFF.

With respect to this clone: Read data end 3 residues before the CDR3 end; the end is taken from the germline J gene. The rearrangement uses TRBV7-2 and TRBJ2-1; D is perhaps TRBD2 (6 bases). This CDR3 has 15 amino acids. V shed 3 bases and J shed 6 bases, with 15 bases lying between them. The germline CDR1 and CDR2 sequences are SGHTA and FQGNSA. The DNA read from the CDR3 is TGTGCCAGCAGCTTTCAGCGCGGCGGGATCAATGAG. Its translation: CASSFQRGGINE. Given in full, the CDR3 is CASSFQRGGINEQFF.

Concerning this clone itself: The read halts 3 residues ahead of the CDR3 end, with the missing end drawn from the germline J gene. J is TRBJ2-7 and V is TRBV20-1, with D hard to call. V lost 1 base to trimming and J lost 3 bases, with 13 bases between them. CDR3 size: 14 residues. Per germline, CDR1 DFQATT and CDR2 SNEGSKA (reference sequence). CDR3: CSARVGPESYEQYF. CDR3 DNA (partial): TGCAGTGCTAGAGTAGGGCCGGAGAGCTACGAG.

Of note for this clone: The read gets to within 3 residues of the CDR3 end, and the germline J gene fills in the rest. This chain links TRBV10-3 with TRBJ1-6; 7 nucleotides line up with TRBD1. With V trimmed by 8 bases and J by 5 bases, 9 bases remained unmatched. The CDR3 extends over 15 amino acids. CDR1 is ENHRY and CDR2 is SYGVKD in the germline V gene. CDR3 protein: CAIHAGGTDNSPLHF. CDR3 DNA (partial): TGTGCCATCCACGCGGGCGGGACAGATAATTCACCC.

In the case of this clone: The read ends 3 residues early relative to the CDR3; the germline J gene fills the gap. V gene TRBV2 combines with J gene TRBJ2-1; TRBD2 matches at 10 bases. The germline gives CDR1 SNHLY, CDR2 FYNNEI. This CDR3 comprises 16 residues. The V segment lost 6 bases and the J segment 2 bases; nucleotides outside the gene matches: 7. The DNA read from the CDR3 is TGTGCCAGCAGAAGGGGGGGGACTAGCGCCTACAATGAG. Amino acids: CASRRGGTSAYNE. The CDR3 reads in full as CASRRGGTSAYNEQFF.

Turning to this clone: The CDR3 extends 3 residues past the end of the read, so its final part is completed from the germline J gene. The chain links TRBV30 to TRBJ1-1, with 7 bases aligning to TRBD1. Germline CDR1 GTSNPN, CDR2 SVGIG (reference sequence). The V segment lost 2 bases and the J segment 4 bases; nucleotides outside the gene matches: 4. There are 13 residues in the CDR3. CDR3 sequence: CAWSQQGSTEAFF. Partial CDR3 DNA: TGTGCCTGGAGTCAACAGGGGAGCACTGAA.

With respect to this clone: The read finishes 3 residues shy of the CDR3 end, and the germline J gene is used to complete it. The chain carries TRBV20-1 and TRBJ2-3; 8 bases match TRBD1. In germline, CDR1 is DFQATT, CDR2 SNEGSKA (reference sequence). The CDR3 sequence is 15 residues long. Trimming at V came to 5 bases and at J to 4 bases, leaving 11 bases not matched to a gene. The CDR3 loop is CSAPPGTGNPDTQYF. The part of the CDR3 DNA that was read is TGCAGTGCTCCCCCCGGGACAGGCAATCCAGATACG.

Worth noting for this clone: Coverage ceases 3 residues before the CDR3 finishes, and the germline J gene fills in the end. V and J are TRBV19 and TRBJ2-7, with 8 bases that match TRBD2. V trimming: 4 bases; J trimming: 0 bases; junction bases outside the gene matches: 2. CDR3 size: 14 residues. Germline V gives CDR1 LNHDA, CDR2 SQIVND (reference sequence). Here the CDR3 reads CASSSAGGSYEQYF. The CDR3 bases that were read are TGTGCCAGTAGTAGCGCGGGAGGCTCCTACGAG.

A note on this clone: The CDR3 extends 3 residues past the end of the read, so its final part is completed from the germline J gene. The V and J genes are TRBV2 and TRBJ1-5; 7 bases match TRBD1. Germline V gene sequence: CDR1 SNHLY, CDR2 FYNNEI. The CDR3 sequence is 13 residues long. Losses at the gene ends were 6 bases for V and 2 bases for J; bases not matched to a gene: 1. The covered CDR3 bases are TGTGCCAGCAGAGGGACAGGCAATCAGCCC. Residues: CASRGTGNQP. The complete CDR3 protein is CASRGTGNQPQHF.

In regard to this clone: The read ends 3 residues early relative to the CDR3; the germline J gene fills the gap. The V gene is TRBV6-2 or TRBV6-3, the J gene TRBJ2-1; 12 positions agree with TRBD2. V was pared by 5 bases and J by 8 bases, with 10 bases of the junction left unmatched. The CDR3 is 16 residues long. Germline V gives CDR1 MNHEY, CDR2 SVGEGT. The CDR3 sequence: CASSQPLAGGKYEQFF. The CDR3 DNA, read in part, is TGTGCCAGCAGTCAACCGCTAGCGGGAGGGAAGTATGAG.

Details on this clone: Other DNA sequences within the sample encode an identical CDR3. CDR3 DNA, as far as it was read: TGCGCCAGCAGCCCACGAGGAGGGGACACTGAA. Protein product: CASSPRGGDTE. The whole CDR3 region reads CASSPRGGDTEAFF. The V gene is TRBV5-1, the J gene TRBJ1-1, with TRBD1 as a possible D gene (5 bases). From the germline J gene comes the end of the CDR3, since the read stops 3 residues before it. Trimming left V 4 bases short and J 3 bases short, with 13 bases between. The germline gives CDR1 SGHRS, CDR2 YFSETQ. This CDR3 contains 14 residues.

In regard to this clone: The read ends 3 residues before the CDR3 terminus; that terminus is restored from the germline J gene. This chain connects TRBV6-2 or TRBV6-3 to TRBJ2-3; TRBD1 matches 12 bases. Per the germline V gene, CDR1 is MNHEY and CDR2 is SVGEGT. This CDR3 is built from 15 residues. V lost 8 bases and J lost 4; bases outside the gene matches: 7. The covered CDR3 bases are TGTGCCAGCGGTACCGGGACAGGGGGCCCAGATACG. This translates into CASGTGTGGPDT. The CDR3 as a whole reads CASGTGTGGPDTQYF.

Concerning this clone itself: The CDR3 goes on 3 residues after the read ends, and that part is filled in from the germline J gene. This rearrangement joins TRBV6-1 to TRBJ2-2; the match to TRBD2 covers 12 bases. There are 15 residues in the CDR3. CDR1 and CDR2 from the germline V gene are MNHNS and SASEGT. V shed 3 bases and J 9 bases; nucleotides not matched to a gene: 5. Incomplete CDR3 DNA: TGTGCCAGCAGTGAGACTAGCGGGAGAACCAGGGAG. Translation: CASSETSGRTRE. The complete CDR3 protein is CASSETSGRTRELFF.

On this clone: Read coverage stops 3 residues before the CDR3 terminus; the germline J gene supplies the remainder. This chain connects TRBV5-1 to TRBJ2-1; 13 bases match TRBD2. This CDR3 spans 15 amino acids. V lost 4 bases and J lost 7; bases outside the gene matches: 5. Germline lookup yields CDR1 SGHRS and CDR2 YFSETQ. The chain's CDR3 is CASSPGLAGINEQFF. CDR3 DNA, as far as it was read: TGCGCCAGCAGCCCGGGACTAGCGGGAATAAATGAG.

Note on this clone: The missing CDR3 end, 3 residues past where the read stops, is filled in from the germline J gene. The chain employs TRBV18 and TRBJ2-5, with 8 nucleotides matching TRBD2. The germline V gene has CDR1 KGHSH and CDR2 LQKENI. The CDR3 sequence is 15 residues long. V was pared by 0 bases and J by 7 bases, with 7 bases of the junction left unmatched. CDR3 loop: CASSPPGLGAGTQYF. The part of the CDR3 DNA that was read is TGTGCCAGCTCACCACCGGGACTAGGGGCCGGGACC.

Note on this clone: From the germline J gene comes the end of the CDR3, since the read stops 3 residues before it. The J gene is TRBJ2-1, the V gene TRBV7-3; either TRBD1 or TRBD2 may supply D (6 bases each). The V gene lost 2 bases and the J gene lost 7 bases, with 18 bases spanning the gap. This CDR3 is 16 amino acids long. Germline-derived CDR1 and CDR2 are SGHTA and FQGTGA. Incomplete CDR3 DNA: TGTGCCAGCAGCTTATCGATGGGGGCGGGAAAAAATGAG. Translated, it gives CASSLSMGAGKNE. The CDR3 as a whole reads CASSLSMGAGKNEQFF. The entire variable domain, with the rest obtained from reference TRBV7-3 and TRBJ2-1, is as follows: GAGVSQTPSNKVTEKGKYVELRCDPISGHTALYWYRQSLGQGPEFLIYFQGTGAADDSGLPNDRFFAVRPEGSVSTLKIQRTERGDSAVYLCASSLSMGAGKNEQFFGPGTRLTVL.